This T cell receptor (beta chain) was sequenced for a study of blood T cells in healthy people across ages. Study-wide results and limits: The lack of PBMC sorting stopped any conclusive naive versus antigen-experienced comparison. A strong correlation was seen between TCR beta diversity and naive T cell percentage.

CDR1 KGHSH and CDR2 LQKENI come from the germline V gene. V was cut by 0 bases and J by 1 base, with 6 bases left in between. CDR3 length: 14 residues. Comment on this clonotype: Its matching antigen is unknown.

The study isolated at least 6 million PBMCs from each sample. Total RNA amounts of at least 6 micrograms were extracted per sample. A second roughly 7 to 11 cycle PCR used barcoded and J-beta primers. MiXCR was run by TCRdb on the 5' RACE reads, yielding one entry per CDR3 protein. Counted here are around 1,600,000 distinct CDR3 sequences, roughly 43% occurring once; the ten biggest clones make up around 4%. The chain employs TRBV18 and TRBJ1-1; D unclear. This receptor was identified in a woman aged 18-29 years in good health. Sequenced: blood. The CDR3 DNA reads TGTGCCAGCTCACCACCCGCAGGGAACACTGAAGCTTTCTTT. The encoded protein is CASSPPAGNTEAFF.